The 10 T cell receptor beta chains presented below share a single source sample, sequenced in a study of T cells after yellow fever vaccination. From the 5' RACE reads, TCRdb called clonotypes with MiXCR, one entry per CDR3 protein. This sample has roughly 500,000 distinct CDR3 sequences; 15% to 20% occur once, and the top ten carry 14%. Sequenced material: PBMCs, taken 15 days after the yellow fever booster vaccination. The receptors were sampled from a man aged 25-45 years who received the YFV17D yellow fever vaccine.

This rearrangement joins TRBV20-1 to TRBJ2-1; D not certain. CDR3 size: 15 residues. Germline values: CDR1 DFQATT, CDR2 SNEGSKA (reference sequence). V lost 5 bases to trimming and J lost 5 bases, with 19 bases between them. The CDR3 spells CSADKTRPLHNEQFF. The CDR3 bases are TGCAGTGCTGACAAGACTCGGCCCCTACACAATGAGCAGTTCTTC.

This chain joins TRBV6-1 and TRBJ2-1; perhaps TRBD2 as D (5 bases). Germline CDR1 and CDR2: MNHNS and SASEGT. This CDR3 has 13 amino acids. V lost 11 bases and J lost 6, with 17 bases in between. The CDR3 here is CAAHKGSFNEQFF. The CDR3 DNA follows: TGTGCCGCACACAAAGGGAGTTTCAATGAGCAGTTCTTC.

This clonotype occurred a few times. This chain uses TRBV14 with TRBJ2-5; perhaps TRBD1 as D (6 bases). The CDR3 totals 15 residues. Germline V CDR1 and CDR2: SGHDN, FVKESK. The ends were cut back, 6 bases at V and 4 bases at J, with 18 bases in the middle. In nucleotides, the CDR3 is TGTGCCAGCAGAGATGGGACAAACCTCAGAGAGACCCAGTACTTC. Translating it yields CASRDGTNLRETQYF.

This clonotype was counted a few times. The V gene is TRBV9, the J gene TRBJ2-2, with D hard to call. Trimming pared 0 bases from V and 7 bases from J, leaving 4 bases between. Germline-derived CDR1 and CDR2 are SGDLS and YYNGEE. This CDR3 region has 12 residues. Written as DNA, the CDR3 is TGTGCCAGCAGCGTAGATCTCGGGGAGCTGTTTTTT. This translates into CASSVDLGELFF. Drawing the rest from reference TRBV9 and TRBJ2-2, the complete variable domain is DSGVTQTPKHLITATGQRVTLRCSPRSGDLSVYWYQQSLDQGLQFLIQYYNGEERAKGNILERFSAQQFPDLHSELNLSSLELGDSALYFCASSVDLGELFFGEGSRLTVL.

In this sample, this clonotype turned up a few times. The chain joins TRBV28 to TRBJ2-1, with D tentatively TRBD2 (5 bases). The CDR3 length is 12 residues. Trimming removed 2 bases from V and 7 bases from J, with 6 bases in between. In germline, CDR1 is MDHEN, CDR2 SYDVKM. CDR3: CASSLRRNEQFF. For the CDR3, the DNA is TGTGCCAGCAGTTTACGGAGGAATGAGCAGTTCTTC.

This chain joins TRBV20-1 and TRBJ1-1; TRBD1 agrees at 8 bases. Germline-derived CDR1 and CDR2 are DFQATT and SNEGSKA (reference sequence). This CDR3 is built from 12 residues. J lost 6 bases, V lost 6 bases, and 6 bases had no gene match. This CDR3 reads CSAPSGGAEAFF. The DNA for the CDR3 is TGCAGTGCCCCGTCAGGGGGCGCTGAAGCTTTCTTT.

CDR3 protein: CASRPDSTYNEQFF. CDR3 DNA sequence: TGTGCCAGCAGGCCTGACTCAACCTACAATGAGCAGTTCTTC. The V call is TRBV12-3 or TRBV12-4, the J call TRBJ2-1; no reliable D call. Trimming stripped 6 bases from V and 2 bases from J, with 11 bases between. CDR3 length equals 14 residues.

The chain joins TRBV10-2 to TRBJ2-7; D call uncertain. V was cut by 6 bases and J by 4 bases, with 13 bases left in between. This CDR3 is built from 13 residues. Germline assignment: CDR1 WSHSY and CDR2 SAAADI. CDR3 bases: TGCGCCAGCAGGGGTTTTACAGAGTACGAGCAGTACTTC. Protein: CASRGFTEYEQYF.

The chain couples TRBV7-2 to TRBJ2-3; possibly TRBD1 for D (6 bases). V was cut by 5 bases and J by 2 bases, with 14 bases left in between. Germline V gene data show CDR1 as SGHTA and CDR2 as FQGNSA. The CDR3 runs to 15 residues. CDR3 in amino acids: CASSPFGQTTDTQYF. In nucleotides, the CDR3 is TGTGCCAGCAGCCCATTCGGACAGACCACAGATACGCAGTATTTT.

The chain recombines TRBV5-1 with TRBJ2-7; 7 bases match TRBD1. CDR1 and CDR2 from the germline V gene are SGHRS and YFSETQ. V trimming: 4 bases; J trimming: 6 bases; junction bases outside the gene matches: 7. This CDR3 contains 13 residues. The CDR3 DNA sequence: TGCGCCAGCAGCGGGGACAGCCCCAGCGAGCAGTACTTC. This codes for CASSGDSPSEQYF.